The 23 T cell receptor beta chains below were found in one sample sequenced in a study of glioma-infiltrating T cells after dendritic cell vaccination. Time point here: after dendritic cell vaccination, including at tumor progression/relapse. The table came from immunoSEQ multiplex PCR; TCRdb's copy has only in-frame clones and leaves some out. The sample has about 46,000 clones, approximately 90% seen once. Source: blood, taken after dendritic cell vaccination. Receptors originate from a human donor with glioblastoma.

This rearrangement joins TRBV18 to TRBJ1-2; 9 bases are shared with TRBD1. The V gene's germline CDR1 is KGHSH and CDR2 LQKENI. The trim removed 3 bases at V and 8 bases at J, leaving 4 bases unmatched. This CDR3 spans 13 amino acids. CDR3 amino acids: CASSPGTGIGYTF. CDR3 bases: TGTGCCAGCTCACCGGGGACAGGGATCGGCTACACCTTC.

V is TRBV5-4 and J is TRBJ1-1; unclear D gene. V lost 1 base and J lost 4, with 11 bases in between. The CDR3 is 14 residues long. The germline gives CDR1 SGHNT, CDR2 YYREEE (reference sequence). CDR3 in amino acids: CASSLSRTGTEAFF. CDR3 DNA: TGTGCCAGCAGCTTGAGCCGCACGGGCACTGAAGCTTTCTTT.

The chain employs TRBV7-9 and TRBJ1-1, with D tentatively TRBD1 (5 bases). The CDR3 covers 12 residues. V was trimmed by 5 bases and J by 1 base, leaving 5 bases between them. Germline assignment: CDR1 SEHNR and CDR2 FQNEAQ (reference sequence). The CDR3 sequence is CASSTGNTEAFF. The CDR3 nucleotides read TGTGCCAGCAGCACAGGGAACACTGAAGCTTTCTTT.

With regard to this clone: Other DNA sequences within the sample encode an identical CDR3. The chain recombines TRBV29-1 with TRBJ1-1, with TRBD1 as a possible D gene (6 bases). The CDR3 is 14 amino acids. V dropped 3 bases and J dropped 0 bases, with 11 bases sitting between them. Germline V lookup: CDR1 SQVTM, CDR2 ANQGSEA. CDR3 nucleotide sequence: TGCAGCGTTGACCGTACAGGGCTGAACACTGAAGCTTTCTTT. Amino acid sequence: CSVDRTGLNTEAFF.

CDR3 DNA: TGTGCCAGCAGTTTTGGGGGGGGCTCCTACGAGCAGTACTTC. It codes for CASSFGGGSYEQYF. The V call is TRBV27, the J call TRBJ2-7, with 7 positions matching TRBD2. The V gene end was trimmed by 3 bases and the J gene end by 0 bases; junction bases not matched to a gene: 2. Germline loops: CDR1 MNHEY, CDR2 SMNVEV (reference sequence). The CDR3 is 14 residues long.

V is TRBV27 and J is TRBJ2-5, with 8 bases identical to TRBD1. CDR1 is MNHEY, CDR2 SMNVEV, per germline (reference sequence). V was clipped by 5 bases and J by 5 bases; unmatched bases: 4. CDR3 length: 13 residues. CDR3 nucleotides: TGTGCCAGCAGTCGACAGGGGCTTGAGACCCAGTACTTC. Amino acid sequence: CASSRQGLETQYF.

This clone was recorded a few times. The rearrangement joins TRBV4-3 to TRBJ2-2; 8 nucleotides line up with TRBD2. CDR1 LGHNA and CDR2 YSLEER come from the germline V gene. With V trimmed by 0 bases and J by 6 bases, 6 bases remained unmatched. The CDR3 sequence is 16 residues long. The DNA for the CDR3 is TGCGCCAGCAGCCAAGATGCCGGGACTAGGTCCGGGGAGCTGTTTTTT. It specifies CASSQDAGTRSGELFF.

The J gene is TRBJ1-2, the V gene TRBV6-5; 9 bases line up with TRBD1. Germline CDR1 reads MNHEY; CDR2 reads SVGAGI. This CDR3 region has 15 residues. V lost 6 bases to trimming and J lost 4 bases; unmatched junction nucleotides: 9. The CDR3 region has the DNA TGTGCCAGCAGGGGGACAGGGTCCAGACTCTATGGCTACACCTTC. Protein: CASRGTGSRLYGYTF.

V is TRBV18 and J is TRBJ1-3, with D perhaps TRBD1 (5 bases). The germline V gene encodes CDR1 KGHSH and CDR2 LQKENI. The V gene lost 5 bases and the J gene lost 0 bases, with 14 bases spanning the gap. This CDR3 is built from 16 residues. The CDR3 DNA is TGTGCCAGCTCATCGGGGGGATCCATCTCTGGAAACACCATATATTTT. This codes for CASSSGGSISGNTIYF. Filled out from reference TRBV18 and TRBJ1-3, the complete variable domain reads NAGVMQNPRHLVRRRGQEARLRCSPMKGHSHVYWYRQLPEEGLKFMVYLQKENIIDESGMPKERFSAEFPKEGPSILRIQQVVRGDSAAYFCASSSGGSISGNTIYFGEGSWLTVV.

This rearrangement joins TRBV4-1 to TRBJ2-4; possible D gene TRBD1, 6 bases. CDR1 and CDR2 from the germline V gene are MGHRA and YSYEKL. V gave up 0 bases and J gave up 3 bases, with 18 bases separating them. This CDR3 spans 18 amino acids. CDR3 region: CASSQDTGTPMIKNIQYF. CDR3 nucleotide sequence: TGCGCCAGCAGCCAAGATACGGGGACACCTATGATCAAAAACATTCAGTACTTC.

V and J are TRBV19 and TRBJ2-6; possibly TRBD2 for D (7 bases). The CDR3 runs to 18 residues. The V end lost 4 bases, the J end lost 4 bases, and 20 bases lay between the germline ends. Germline CDR1 and CDR2: LNHDA and SQIVND (reference sequence). The CDR3 region has the DNA TGTGCCAGTAGTAGGGAGGGGGGACTCATCTCCGGGGCCAACGTCCTGACTTTC. This translates into CASSREGGLISGANVLTF.

The chain carries TRBV11-3 and TRBJ1-1; tentatively, D is TRBD1 (6 bases). The CDR3 runs 13 residues. With 8 bases removed from V and 3 bases from J, the gap between germline ends came to 13 bases. Germline V gives CDR1 SGHNT, CDR2 YENEEA. The CDR3 region has the DNA TGTGCCAGCTCCGAGAACAGGGACACTGAAGCTTTCTTT. Amino acids: CASSENRDTEAFF.

This clone was counted once. The chain uses TRBV4-3 and TRBJ2-2; TRBD1 matches at 8 bases. J lost 4 bases, V lost 6 bases, and 1 base had no gene match. CDR1 is LGHNA, CDR2 YSLEER, per germline. This CDR3 comprises 13 residues. The CDR3 sequence: CASRTGVTGELFF. The DNA of the CDR3 is TGCGCCAGCAGGACAGGGGTCACCGGGGAGCTGTTTTTT.

This chain links TRBV5-1 with TRBJ2-2, with 7 bases that match TRBD1. The CDR3 contains 16 residues. The junction had 5 bases not matched to a gene; V was cut back by 3 bases and J by 0 bases. The V gene's germline CDR1 is SGHRS and CDR2 YFSETQ. The CDR3 reads CASSSAGGSNTGELFF. The CDR3 DNA sequence: TGCGCCAGCAGCTCGGCAGGGGGATCGAACACCGGGGAGCTGTTTTTT.

The V and J genes are TRBV7-9 and TRBJ2-5, with TRBD2 matching 7 bases. The assigned J gene may be wrong: the sequence end matches TRBJ2-7 better. Germline CDR1 reads SEHNR; CDR2 reads FQNEAQ (reference sequence). This CDR3 is 13 amino acids long. CDR3 amino acids: CASGVGLEYEQYF. The CDR3 DNA sequence: TGTGCCAGCGGGGTAGGACTAGAGTACGAGCAGTACTTC.

The J gene is TRBJ1-2, the V gene TRBV11-2; D is unclear. This CDR3 comprises 15 residues. V lost 4 bases and J 4 bases, leaving 16 bases between the germline ends. The V gene's germline CDR1 is SGHAT and CDR2 FQNNGV. The CDR3, as DNA: TGTGCCAGCAGCTCCGAAGGATCGGCGGCCTATGGCTACACCTTC. Residues: CASSSEGSAAYGYTF.

This chain uses TRBV19 with TRBJ1-5, with TRBD1 as a possible D gene (5 bases). Trimming shortened V by 9 bases and J by 4 bases, and 13 bases separated the two germline ends. Per the germline V gene, CDR1 is LNHDA and CDR2 is SQIVND (reference sequence). The CDR3 length is 13 residues. CDR3 nucleotide sequence: TGTGCCAGCCTACAGGAGAGGAATCAGCCCCAGCATTTT. Amino acids: CASLQERNQPQHF.

This clone was found once. The CDR3: CASSLVQARLGNEQFF. The CDR3 region has the DNA TGTGCCAGCAGCTTGGTACAGGCGAGGTTGGGCAATGAGCAGTTCTTC. The V call is TRBV5-6, the J call TRBJ2-1; D perhaps matches TRBD1 (5 bases). The CDR3 sequence is 16 residues long. With 0 bases removed from V and 6 bases from J, the gap between germline ends came to 16 bases. Looked up from germline, CDR1 is SGHDT and CDR2 is YYEEEE.

Here the CDR3 DNA reads TGTGCCAGCAGTCTCCAACGACAGGGAACAGATACGCAGTATTTT. Its translation: CASSLQRQGTDTQYF. This chain links TRBV27 with TRBJ2-3; 7 bases match TRBD1. The CDR3 has 15 amino acids. Unmatched junction bases numbered 8, after V lost 5 bases and J lost 3 bases. CDR1 MNHEY and CDR2 SMNVEV come from the germline V gene (reference sequence).

The chain links TRBV25-1 to TRBJ2-7, with 10 bases aligning to TRBD2. This CDR3 is built from 14 residues. Germline CDR1 is MGHDK and CDR2 is SYGVNS. Unmatched junction bases numbered 4, after V lost 8 bases and J lost 0 bases. The CDR3 region has the DNA TGTGCCAGCGGTGGACTAGCGGACTCCTACGAGCAGTACTTC. It is translated as CASGGLADSYEQYF.

This CDR3 is CASSHQGLEQYF. The CDR3 bases are TGTGCCAGCAGCCATCAGGGTCTCGAGCAGTACTTC. This chain links TRBV7-9 with TRBJ2-7, with D tentatively TRBD1 (5 bases). The CDR3 contains 12 residues. CDR1 is SEHNR, CDR2 FQNEAQ, per germline (reference sequence). V lost 5 bases and J lost 6, with 11 bases in between.

The V and J genes are TRBV27 and TRBJ1-1; D gene uncertain. V lost 10 bases and J lost 8, with 23 bases in between. This CDR3 contains 14 residues. Germline V CDR1 and CDR2: MNHEY, SMNVEV (reference sequence). As DNA, the CDR3 is TGTGCCACTCAAACACACTTCGTTGAGGCCGAAGCTTTCTTT. Its translation: CATQTHFVEAEAFF.

The chain carries TRBV6-5 and TRBJ2-7; TRBD1 agrees at 11 bases. CDR3 length: 15 residues. CDR1 and CDR2 (germline): MNHEY, SVGAGI. Trimming removed 2 bases from V and 3 bases from J; junction bases left unmatched: 3. The CDR3 bases are TGTGCCAGCAGTTACACCGGGACAGGGGGCTACGAGCAGTACTTC. Protein sequence: CASSYTGTGGYEQYF.